One sample yielded the 9 T cell receptor beta chains listed below, sequenced in a study of cytomegalovirus exposure and HLA in healthy donors. The PCR had 60 Vbeta and 13 Jbeta primers. Assay: immunoSEQ multiplex PCR; the TCRdb copy retains only in-frame clones and omits some. The table records 100,000 to 150,000 clones, around 69% of them present only once. The material sequenced was PBMCs. The source is a woman aged 40 to 55 in good health and CMV-seropositive.

V usage is TRBV19 and J usage is TRBJ2-3, with D maybe TRBD2 (6 bases). Germline CDR1 LNHDA, CDR2 SQIVND (reference sequence). This CDR3 is 14 amino acids long. V was clipped by 2 bases and J by 2 bases, with 8 bases between them. CDR3 sequence (DNA): TGTGCCAGTAGTATATGGACTACCACAGATACGCAGTATTTT. Protein product: CASSIWTTTDTQYF. Looking up the rest from reference TRBV19 and TRBJ2-3 gives the full variable domain: DGGITQSPKYLFRKEGQNVTLSCEQNLNHDAMYWYRQDPGQGLRLIYYSQIVNDFQKGDIAEGYSVSREKKESFPLTVTSAQKNPTAFYLCASSIWTTTDTQYFGPGTRLTVL.

The chain couples TRBV7-9 to TRBJ2-1; maybe TRBD2 (5 bases). Trimming removed 5 bases from V and 0 bases from J, with 11 bases in between. Germline V gives CDR1 SEHNR, CDR2 FQNEAQ (reference sequence). This CDR3 is 15 amino acids long. CDR3 protein: CASSPPGISYNEQFF. DNA of the CDR3: TGTGCCAGCAGCCCGCCGGGGATCTCCTACAATGAGCAGTTCTTC.

This rearrangement joins TRBV5-4 to TRBJ1-1; TRBD1 agrees at 8 bases. In germline, CDR1 is SGHNT, CDR2 YYREEE (reference sequence). The CDR3 extends over 13 amino acids. CDR3: CATGQGATTEAFF. DNA for the CDR3: TGTGCAACGGGGCAGGGGGCGACCACTGAAGCTTTCTTT.

V is TRBV7-9 and J is TRBJ2-7; 9 nucleotides agree with TRBD1. The CDR3 loop spans 14 amino acids. J lost 0 bases, V lost 8 bases, and 5 bases had no gene match. CDR1 and CDR2 (germline): SEHNR, FQNEAQ (reference sequence). CDR3 in amino acids: CASVRDRASYEQYF. CDR3 bases: TGTGCCAGCGTCCGGGACAGGGCCTCCTACGAGCAGTACTTC.

The V and J genes are TRBV4-2 and TRBJ2-7; D not resolved. CDR3 size: 12 residues. CDR1 LGHNA and CDR2 YNFKEQ come from the germline V gene. Trimming shortened V by 4 bases and J by 3 bases, and 7 bases separated the two germline ends. The CDR3 is CASSRRSYEQYF. The CDR3 DNA reads as TGTGCCAGCAGCCGGAGAAGCTACGAGCAGTACTTC.

The rearrangement links TRBV29-1 to TRBJ2-5; 8 bases fit TRBD1. CDR1 and CDR2 (germline): SQVTM, ANQGSEA. The length of the CDR3 is 14 residues. Unmatched junction bases numbered 4, after V lost 3 bases and J lost 1 base. DNA for the CDR3: TGCAGCGTTGAGCCCCAGGGGGCCCAAGAGACCCAGTACTTC. Translation gives CSVEPQGAQETQYF.

This chain joins TRBV14 and TRBJ2-3; a possible D gene is TRBD2 (5 bases). There are 13 residues in the CDR3. The germline V and J ends were trimmed by 9 bases and 2 bases, with 12 bases remaining between them. CDR1 SGHDN and CDR2 FVKESK come from the germline V gene. CDR3 DNA: TGTGCCAGTGCGGGTTGGTCCACAGATACGCAGTATTTT. It encodes CASAGWSTDTQYF.

J is TRBJ1-2 and V is TRBV5-6; D may be TRBD1 (5 bases). Trimming removed 4 bases from V and 4 bases from J, with 20 bases in between. This CDR3 region has 16 residues. Germline V CDR1 and CDR2: SGHDT, YYEEEE. The CDR3 here is CASSPRAGGNRYGYTF. The CDR3 nucleotides are TGTGCCAGCAGCCCGAGGGCGGGGGGGAACCGCTATGGCTACACCTTC.

The chain couples TRBV4-1 to TRBJ1-2; possibly TRBD1 for D (5 bases). CDR3 length: 14 amino acids. The germline CDR1 and CDR2 sequences are MGHRA and YSYEKL. The V and J ends lost 5 bases and 4 bases respectively, with 14 bases between them. The CDR3 here is CASSSGGAGYGYTF. The CDR3 coding sequence is TGCGCCAGCAGCTCCGGAGGGGCAGGCTATGGCTACACCTTC.